The rows below give T cell receptor beta chains drawn from one sample of a study of T cell responses to AZD1222 COVID-19 vaccine. Assay used: immunoSEQ multiplex PCR; TCRdb lists only in-frame clones, some missing. The data contain approximately 120,000 clones, more than 70% of them singletons. The sequenced sample was peripheral blood, obtained 28 days after the second AZD1222 dose. Receptors were obtained from an adult who received the AZD1222 COVID-19 vaccine. CDR3s include the opening cysteine and the closing phenylalanine or tryptophan. The order of the fields is clone size, CDR3 length, D gene, V gene, J gene, CDR3 DNA, CDR3 protein. The D gene is left open where the match is weak. Part of the rows lack a size; the others show once, few, many or a class for expanded clones.

clone size: -; CDR3 length: 13; D gene: -; V gene: TRBV6-6; J gene: TRBJ1-1; CDR3 DNA: TGTGCCAGCACCGGGACGTCGCTAGTTGAAGCTTTCTTT; CDR3 protein: CASTGTSLVEAFF
clone size: -; CDR3 length: 12; D gene: -; V gene: TRBV12-3/TRBV12-4; J gene: TRBJ1-2; CDR3 DNA: TGTGCCACGTCCAGGGGAGGGTACGGCTACACCTTC; CDR3 protein: CATSRGGYGYTF
clone size: -; CDR3 length: 18; D gene: -; V gene: TRBV7-6; J gene: TRBJ1-5; CDR3 DNA: TGTGCCAGCAGCCCCTCCTCTCGCGACAGGCTCTACAATCAGCCCCAGCATTTT; CDR3 protein: CASSPSSRDRLYNQPQHF
clone size: -; CDR3 length: 18; D gene: TRBD2; V gene: TRBV19; J gene: TRBJ2-3; CDR3 DNA: TGTGCCAGTAGTATGGCTAGCGGGGGAGCGGGGGGCACAGATACGCAGTATTTT; CDR3 protein: CASSMASGGAGGTDTQYF
clone size: -; CDR3 length: 15; D gene: -; V gene: TRBV7-8; J gene: TRBJ1-4; CDR3 DNA: TGTGCCAGCAGCTTAGCCACTTTGTGGAATGAAAAACTGTTTTTT; CDR3 protein: CASSLATLWNEKLFF
clone size: few; CDR3 length: 15; D gene: -; V gene: TRBV7-3; J gene: TRBJ2-2; CDR3 DNA: TGTGCCAGCAGGCGCGGGGGCCAGAACACCGGGGAGCTGTTTTTT; CDR3 protein: CASRRGGQNTGELFF
clone size: -; CDR3 length: 13; D gene: -; V gene: TRBV5-4; J gene: TRBJ1-3; CDR3 DNA: TGTGCCAGCAGCTTGGGTAGCGGAAACACCATATATTTT; CDR3 protein: CASSLGSGNTIYF
clone size: -; CDR3 length: 16; D gene: -; V gene: TRBV27; J gene: TRBJ2-3; CDR3 DNA: TGTGCCAGCAGTTTCGGGGTCAGGAGGGTTACAGATACGCAGTATTTT; CDR3 protein: CASSFGVRRVTDTQYF
clone size: -; CDR3 length: 14; D gene: TRBD1; V gene: TRBV29-1; J gene: TRBJ1-1; CDR3 DNA: TGCAGCATTACAGGGGGCGGAGGGAACACTGAAGCTTTCTTT; CDR3 protein: CSITGGGGNTEAFF
clone size: -; CDR3 length: 13; D gene: -; V gene: TRBV9; J gene: TRBJ2-3; CDR3 DNA: TGTGCCAGCAGCGTAGAGGGGGTAGATACGCAGTATTTT; CDR3 protein: CASSVEGVDTQYF
clone size: -; CDR3 length: 14; D gene: -; V gene: TRBV9; J gene: TRBJ2-7; CDR3 DNA: TGTGCCAGCAGCGTAGGTGGCAGCTCCTACGAGCAGTACTTC; CDR3 protein: CASSVGGSSYEQYF
clone size: -; CDR3 length: 12; D gene: TRBD2; V gene: TRBV30; J gene: TRBJ2-7; CDR3 DNA: TGTGCCTGGAGTCATACGGGGGGCGAGCAGTACTTC; CDR3 protein: CAWSHTGGEQYF
clone size: -; CDR3 length: 16; D gene: TRBD2; V gene: TRBV13; J gene: TRBJ2-3; CDR3 DNA: TGTGCCAGCAGCATGACTAGCGGGAGGGCCGGAGATACGCAGTATTTT; CDR3 protein: CASSMTSGRAGDTQYF
clone size: few; CDR3 length: 13; D gene: -; V gene: TRBV7-9; J gene: TRBJ2-3; CDR3 DNA: TGTGCCAGCAGCCGTATTACTCTGCCGAAGCAGTATTTT; CDR3 protein: CASSRITLPKQYF
clone size: few; CDR3 length: 10; D gene: -; V gene: TRBV6-5; J gene: TRBJ2-7; CDR3 DNA: TGTGCCACGGGGTCCTACGAGCAGTACTTC; CDR3 protein: CATGSYEQYF
clone size: -; CDR3 length: 13; D gene: -; V gene: TRBV2; J gene: TRBJ2-7; CDR3 DNA: TGTGCCAGCAACTCAGGGGCGAATTCCGAGCAGTACTTC; CDR3 protein: CASNSGANSEQYF
clone size: -; CDR3 length: 19; D gene: TRBD1; V gene: TRBV9; J gene: TRBJ2-5; CDR3 DNA: TGTGCCAGCAGCGCACAGGGGACAGGGTACGGCTCGGACCAAGAGACCCAGTACTTC; CDR3 protein: CASSAQGTGYGSDQETQYF
clone size: -; CDR3 length: 15; D gene: -; V gene: TRBV18; J gene: TRBJ1-2; CDR3 DNA: TGTGCCAGCTCGCCTACTACAGGGAAGGACTATGGCTACACCTTC; CDR3 protein: CASSPTTGKDYGYTF
clone size: -; CDR3 length: 15; D gene: -; V gene: TRBV28; J gene: TRBJ1-5; CDR3 DNA: TGTGCCAGCAGTTTCCCCGCCGAAGCCACGCAGCCCCAGCATTTT; CDR3 protein: CASSFPAEATQPQHF
clone size: -; CDR3 length: 15; D gene: -; V gene: TRBV4-1; J gene: TRBJ2-3; CDR3 DNA: TGCGCCAGCAGCCAAGGGCCCAGTTCCACAGATACGCAGTATTTT; CDR3 protein: CASSQGPSSTDTQYF
clone size: -; CDR3 length: 16; D gene: -; V gene: TRBV9; J gene: TRBJ1-3; CDR3 DNA: TGTGCCAGCAGCGTAGCGGACGGTTTGGGTGGAAACACCATATATTTT; CDR3 protein: CASSVADGLGGNTIYF
clone size: -; CDR3 length: 15; D gene: -; V gene: TRBV30; J gene: TRBJ1-1; CDR3 DNA: TGTGCCTGGAGGGAAAGTGGCATGCGGGGCACTGAAGCTTTCTTT; CDR3 protein: CAWRESGMRGTEAFF
clone size: -; CDR3 length: 15; D gene: -; V gene: TRBV15; J gene: TRBJ2-6; CDR3 DNA: TGTGCCACCAGCAGGGCAGGTCCCGGGGCCAACGTCCTGACTTTC; CDR3 protein: CATSRAGPGANVLTF
clone size: -; CDR3 length: 15; D gene: TRBD1; V gene: TRBV6-2/TRBV6-3; J gene: TRBJ2-7; CDR3 DNA: TGTGCCAGCAGTTATATTCTACAGGGGGACACCGAGCAGTACTTC; CDR3 protein: CASSYILQGDTEQYF
clone size: -; CDR3 length: 14; D gene: TRBD2; V gene: TRBV6-6; J gene: TRBJ2-7; CDR3 DNA: TGTGCCAGCAGTTACGGGACTAGCGACTACGAGCAGTACTTC; CDR3 protein: CASSYGTSDYEQYF
clone size: -; CDR3 length: 15; D gene: TRBD1; V gene: TRBV6-5; J gene: TRBJ2-5; CDR3 DNA: TGTGCCAGCAGCTCTGGGACAGGGCCTGCAGAGACCCAGTACTTC; CDR3 protein: CASSSGTGPAETQYF
clone size: -; CDR3 length: 16; D gene: TRBD1; V gene: TRBV9; J gene: TRBJ1-4; CDR3 DNA: TGTGCCAGCAGCGTAGGACCCCAGGGGGGGTTTGAAAAACTGTTTTTT; CDR3 protein: CASSVGPQGGFEKLFF
clone size: -; CDR3 length: 16; D gene: -; V gene: TRBV28; J gene: TRBJ1-5; CDR3 DNA: TGTGCCAGCAGTCCGAGACGGACTTATAGCAATCAGCCCCAGCATTTT; CDR3 protein: CASSPRRTYSNQPQHF
clone size: few; CDR3 length: 13; D gene: -; V gene: TRBV12-2; J gene: TRBJ2-4; CDR3 DNA: TGTGCAAGTCGCTTAGTGCAGGGGAGCATTCAGTACTTC; CDR3 protein: CASRLVQGSIQYF
clone size: -; CDR3 length: 15; D gene: -; V gene: TRBV27; J gene: TRBJ1-2; CDR3 DNA: TGTGCCAGCAGTTCCATCCCCTTTGAAAGCTATGGCTACACCTTC; CDR3 protein: CASSSIPFESYGYTF
clone size: -; CDR3 length: 14; D gene: -; V gene: TRBV11-2; J gene: TRBJ1-4; CDR3 DNA: TGTGCCAGCAGCGTACGGTCCTTGAGGGAAAAACTGTTTTTT; CDR3 protein: CASSVRSLREKLFF
clone size: -; CDR3 length: 15; D gene: -; V gene: TRBV6-5; J gene: TRBJ2-1; CDR3 DNA: TGTGCCAGCAGGCCACAGGTGAGCTCCTACAATGAGCAGTTCTTC; CDR3 protein: CASRPQVSSYNEQFF
clone size: -; CDR3 length: 15; D gene: -; V gene: TRBV4-2; J gene: TRBJ1-6; CDR3 DNA: TGTGCCAGCAGCCAGAGGCAGGGAGATAATTCACCCCTCCACTTT; CDR3 protein: CASSQRQGDNSPLHF
clone size: -; CDR3 length: 19; D gene: TRBD1; V gene: TRBV5-1; J gene: TRBJ2-6; CDR3 DNA: TGCGCCAGCAGCTCCTACAGCACAGGGGGTCGCTCTGGGGCCAACGTCCTGACTTTC; CDR3 protein: CASSSYSTGGRSGANVLTF
clone size: -; CDR3 length: 15; D gene: TRBD1; V gene: TRBV3-1/TRBV3-2; J gene: TRBJ1-5; CDR3 DNA: TGTGCCAGCAGCCCCACAGGGGGGATCGATCAGCCCCAGCATTTT; CDR3 protein: CASSPTGGIDQPQHF
clone size: few; CDR3 length: 14; D gene: TRBD1; V gene: TRBV30; J gene: TRBJ2-7; CDR3 DNA: TGTGCCTGGCGGACAGGGCAAATAAGCTACGAGCAGTACTTC; CDR3 protein: CAWRTGQISYEQYF
clone size: -; CDR3 length: 13; D gene: -; V gene: TRBV5-1; J gene: TRBJ2-7; CDR3 DNA: TGCGCCAGCAGCTTTGAGCAGGAGGGCCATGAGTACTTC; CDR3 protein: CASSFEQEGHEYF
clone size: -; CDR3 length: 15; D gene: -; V gene: TRBV5-1; J gene: TRBJ2-3; CDR3 DNA: TGCGCCAGCAGGAGGGACGCCTCCTCCACAGATACGCAGTATTTT; CDR3 protein: CASRRDASSTDTQYF
clone size: -; CDR3 length: 13; D gene: -; V gene: TRBV6-5; J gene: TRBJ2-1; CDR3 DNA: TGTGCCAGCACCCTTAGCGGAACCAATGAGCAGTTCTTC; CDR3 protein: CASTLSGTNEQFF
clone size: -; CDR3 length: 17; D gene: TRBD1; V gene: TRBV11-3; J gene: TRBJ2-7; CDR3 DNA: TGTGCCAGCAGCTTTCCGGGACAGGGGACCTTCTCCTACGAGCAGTACTTC; CDR3 protein: CASSFPGQGTFSYEQYF
clone size: -; CDR3 length: 13; D gene: TRBD1; V gene: TRBV7-8; J gene: TRBJ1-1; CDR3 DNA: TGTGCCAGCAGCTTCGGACAGGTATCTGAAGCTTTCTTT; CDR3 protein: CASSFGQVSEAFF
clone size: -; CDR3 length: 12; D gene: TRBD1; V gene: TRBV19; J gene: TRBJ1-2; CDR3 DNA: TGTGCCAGCCGCGACAGGGTCTATGGCTACACCTTC; CDR3 protein: CASRDRVYGYTF
clone size: once; CDR3 length: 12; D gene: -; V gene: TRBV29-1; J gene: TRBJ1-3; CDR3 DNA: TGCAGCGCCCAGTCCCCTGGAAACACCATATATTTT; CDR3 protein: CSAQSPGNTIYF
clone size: once; CDR3 length: 16; D gene: TRBD2; V gene: TRBV4-1; J gene: TRBJ2-7; CDR3 DNA: TGCGCCAGCAGCCCCGCCGGGCGGGGGGGCTCCTACGAGCAGTACTTC; CDR3 protein: CASSPAGRGGSYEQYF
clone size: -; CDR3 length: 15; D gene: -; V gene: TRBV2; J gene: TRBJ2-3; CDR3 DNA: TGTGCCAGCAGTGGGGGAGAGACTAGCACAGATACGCAGTATTTT; CDR3 protein: CASSGGETSTDTQYF
clone size: once; CDR3 length: 13; D gene: -; V gene: TRBV6-2/TRBV6-3; J gene: TRBJ2-1; CDR3 DNA: TGTGCCAGCAGTTACAGTCTGAACAATGAGCAGTTCTTC; CDR3 protein: CASSYSLNNEQFF
clone size: once; CDR3 length: 16; D gene: -; V gene: TRBV7-2; J gene: TRBJ1-4; CDR3 DNA: TGTGCCAGCAGCTTAGAGGGCGGTGCAACTAATGAAAAACTGTTTTTT; CDR3 protein: CASSLEGGATNEKLFF
clone size: -; CDR3 length: 14; D gene: -; V gene: TRBV6-5; J gene: TRBJ1-1; CDR3 DNA: TGTGCCAGCAGTTTCTCGGGGAGAAACACTGAAGCTTTCTTT; CDR3 protein: CASSFSGRNTEAFF
clone size: -; CDR3 length: 18; D gene: -; V gene: TRBV27; J gene: TRBJ2-7; CDR3 DNA: TGTGCCAGCAGTTTATCGAATGGCGGCGAGGCGTTCTCCTACGAGCAGTACTTC; CDR3 protein: CASSLSNGGEAFSYEQYF
clone size: -; CDR3 length: 13; D gene: TRBD1; V gene: TRBV30; J gene: TRBJ1-2; CDR3 DNA: TGTGCCTGGAGTCTTATTACAGGGGATGGCTACACCTTC; CDR3 protein: CAWSLITGDGYTF
clone size: -; CDR3 length: 14; D gene: -; V gene: TRBV5-4; J gene: TRBJ1-1; CDR3 DNA: TGTGCCAGCAGCTTTGGGGGGGGGAACACTGAAGCTTTCTTT; CDR3 protein: CASSFGGGNTEAFF
clone size: once; CDR3 length: 12; D gene: TRBD2; V gene: TRBV20-1; J gene: TRBJ2-7; CDR3 DNA: TGCAGTGCTAGTGGGACTACCTTCGAGCAGTACTTC; CDR3 protein: CSASGTTFEQYF
clone size: -; CDR3 length: 14; D gene: -; V gene: TRBV6-4; J gene: TRBJ2-4; CDR3 DNA: TGTGCCAGCAGTGACGGGGAAAGCAAAAACATTCAGTACTTC; CDR3 protein: CASSDGESKNIQYF
clone size: -; CDR3 length: 14; D gene: -; V gene: TRBV6-1; J gene: TRBJ1-3; CDR3 DNA: TGTGCCAGCAGTGAACAGAAGGGTCCAAACACCATATATTTT; CDR3 protein: CASSEQKGPNTIYF
clone size: -; CDR3 length: 14; D gene: TRBD1; V gene: TRBV7-2; J gene: TRBJ2-2; CDR3 DNA: TGTGCCAGCAGCTTAACAGGGGGCACCGGGGAGCTGTTTTTT; CDR3 protein: CASSLTGGTGELFF
clone size: -; CDR3 length: 13; D gene: TRBD1; V gene: TRBV7-9; J gene: TRBJ2-3; CDR3 DNA: TGTGCCAGCAGCTTTGAAGGGGGCGATACGCAGTATTTT; CDR3 protein: CASSFEGGDTQYF
clone size: -; CDR3 length: 15; D gene: TRBD2; V gene: TRBV6-5; J gene: TRBJ2-7; CDR3 DNA: TGTGCCAGCAGCTATAGAGCGGGGGAACCCTACGAGCAGTACTTC; CDR3 protein: CASSYRAGEPYEQYF